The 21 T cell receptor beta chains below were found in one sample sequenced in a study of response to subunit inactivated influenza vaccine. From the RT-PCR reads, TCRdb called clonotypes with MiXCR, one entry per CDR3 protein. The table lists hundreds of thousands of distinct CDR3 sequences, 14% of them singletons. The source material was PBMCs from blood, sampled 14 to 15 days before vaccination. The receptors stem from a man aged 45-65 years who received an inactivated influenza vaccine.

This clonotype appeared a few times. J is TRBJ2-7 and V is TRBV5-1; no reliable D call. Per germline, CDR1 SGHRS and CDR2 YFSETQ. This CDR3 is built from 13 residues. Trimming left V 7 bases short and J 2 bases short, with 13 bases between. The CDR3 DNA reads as TGCGCCAGCCGATGGGATCCGGCCTACGAGCAGTACTTC. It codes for CASRWDPAYEQYF.

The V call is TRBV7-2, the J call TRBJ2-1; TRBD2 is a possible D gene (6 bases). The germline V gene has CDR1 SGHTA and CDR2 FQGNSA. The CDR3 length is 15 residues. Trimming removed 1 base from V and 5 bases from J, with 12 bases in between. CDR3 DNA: TGTGCCAGCAGCTTAGTGGAGGGCCCAAACAATGAGCAGTTCTTC. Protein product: CASSLVEGPNNEQFF.

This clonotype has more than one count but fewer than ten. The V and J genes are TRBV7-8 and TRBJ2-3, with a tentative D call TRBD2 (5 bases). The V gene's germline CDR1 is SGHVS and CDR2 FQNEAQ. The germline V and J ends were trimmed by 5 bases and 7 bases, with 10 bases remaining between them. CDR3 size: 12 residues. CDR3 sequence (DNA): TGTGCCAGCAGCCCAGCGGTCAATACGCAGTATTTT. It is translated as CASSPAVNTQYF.

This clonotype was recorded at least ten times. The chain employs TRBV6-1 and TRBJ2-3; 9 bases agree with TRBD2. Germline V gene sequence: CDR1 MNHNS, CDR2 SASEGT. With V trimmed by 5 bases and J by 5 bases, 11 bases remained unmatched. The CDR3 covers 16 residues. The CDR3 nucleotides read TGTGCCAGCAGTCCTTCGACTAGCGGCGGAAGAGATACGCAGTATTTT. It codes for CASSPSTSGGRDTQYF.

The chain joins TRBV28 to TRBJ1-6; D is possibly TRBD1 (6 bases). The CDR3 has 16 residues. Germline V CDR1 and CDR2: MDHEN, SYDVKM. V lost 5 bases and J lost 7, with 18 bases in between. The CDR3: CASSPSGGAENSPLHF. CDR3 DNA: TGTGCCAGCAGTCCGTCCGGGGGGGCGGAGAATTCACCCCTCCACTTT. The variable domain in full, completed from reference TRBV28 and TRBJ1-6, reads DVKVTQSSRYLVKRTGEKVFLECVQDMDHENMFWYRQDPGLGLRLIYFSYDVKMKEKGDIPEGYSVSREKKERFSLILESASTNQTSMYLCASSPSGGAENSPLHFGNGTRLTVT.

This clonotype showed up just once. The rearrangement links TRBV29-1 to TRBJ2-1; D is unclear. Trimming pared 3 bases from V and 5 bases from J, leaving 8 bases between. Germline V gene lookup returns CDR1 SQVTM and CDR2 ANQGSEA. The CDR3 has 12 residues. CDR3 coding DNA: TGCAGCGTTGAGGCAGTGGACAATGAGCAGTTCTTC. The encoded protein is CSVEAVDNEQFF.

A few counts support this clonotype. CDR3 in DNA: TGTGCCAGCAGTCCAGGAGGGATAAGACCCCTCCACTTT. It yields the protein CASSPGGIRPLHF. This chain uses TRBV9 with TRBJ1-6; no clear D gene. With 5 bases removed from V and 12 bases from J, the gap between germline ends came to 15 bases. Looked up from germline, CDR1 is SGDLS and CDR2 is YYNGEE. The CDR3 spans 13 residues.

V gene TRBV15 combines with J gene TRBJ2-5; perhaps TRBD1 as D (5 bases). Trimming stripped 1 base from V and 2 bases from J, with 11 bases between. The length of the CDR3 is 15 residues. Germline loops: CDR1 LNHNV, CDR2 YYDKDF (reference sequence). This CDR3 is CATSRGRDSQETQYF. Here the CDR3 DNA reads TGTGCCACCAGCAGAGGCCGCGACAGTCAAGAGACCCAGTACTTC. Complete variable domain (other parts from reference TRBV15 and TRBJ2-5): DAMVIQNPRYQVTQFGKPVTLSCSQTLNHNVMYWYQQKSSQAPKLLFHYYDKDFNNEADTPDNFQSRRPNTSFCFLDIRSPGLGDTAMYLCATSRGRDSQETQYFGPGTRLLVL.

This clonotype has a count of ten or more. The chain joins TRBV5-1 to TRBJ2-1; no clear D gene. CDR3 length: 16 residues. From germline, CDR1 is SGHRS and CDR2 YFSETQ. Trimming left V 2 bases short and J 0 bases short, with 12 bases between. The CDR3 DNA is TGCGCCAGCAGCTTCTTACTTGGGGTCTCCTACAATGAGCAGTTCTTC. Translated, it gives CASSFLLGVSYNEQFF.

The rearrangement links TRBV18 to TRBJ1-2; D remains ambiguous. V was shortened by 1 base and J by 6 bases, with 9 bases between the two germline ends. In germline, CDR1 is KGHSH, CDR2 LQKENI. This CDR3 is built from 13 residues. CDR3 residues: CASSPQSDNGYTF. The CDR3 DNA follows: TGTGCCAGCTCACCACAATCCGATAATGGCTACACCTTC.

The CDR3, as DNA: TGCGCCAGCAGCTTTTGGCCGGGACTAGAGTCGCTGGAGCTGAACTACAATGAGCAGTTCTTC. Translation: CASSFWPGLESLELNYNEQFF. The chain recombines TRBV4-1 with TRBJ2-1, with 8 bases aligning to TRBD2. V lost 5 bases, J lost 3 bases, and 24 bases stayed unmatched. The germline gives CDR1 MGHRA, CDR2 YSYEKL. The length of the CDR3 is 21 residues.

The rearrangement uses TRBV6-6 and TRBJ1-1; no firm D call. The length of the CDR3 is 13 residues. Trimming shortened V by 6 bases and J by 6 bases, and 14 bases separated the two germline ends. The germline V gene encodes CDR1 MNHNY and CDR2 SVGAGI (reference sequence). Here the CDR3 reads CASRETGSSEAFF. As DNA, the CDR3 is TGTGCCAGCAGGGAGACGGGGAGCTCTGAAGCTTTCTTT.

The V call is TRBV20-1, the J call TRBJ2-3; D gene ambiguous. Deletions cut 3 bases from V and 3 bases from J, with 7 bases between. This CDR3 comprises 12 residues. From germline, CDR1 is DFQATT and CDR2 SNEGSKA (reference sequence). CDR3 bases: TGCAGTGCTAGTTTACAGACAGATACGCAGTATTTT. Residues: CSASLQTDTQYF.

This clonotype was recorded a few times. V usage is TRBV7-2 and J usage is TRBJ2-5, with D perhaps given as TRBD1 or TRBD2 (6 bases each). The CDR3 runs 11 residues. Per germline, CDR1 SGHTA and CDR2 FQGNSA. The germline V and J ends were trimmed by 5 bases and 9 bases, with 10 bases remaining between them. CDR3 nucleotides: TGTGCCAGCAGCCCGGGGGCCCCCCAGTACTTC. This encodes CASSPGAPQYF. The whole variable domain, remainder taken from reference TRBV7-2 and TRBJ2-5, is GAGVSQSPSNKVTEKGKDVELRCDPISGHTALYWYRQSLGQGLEFLIYFQGNSAPDKSGLPSDRFSAERTGGSVSTLTIQRTQQEDSAVYLCASSPGAPQYFGPGTRLLVL.

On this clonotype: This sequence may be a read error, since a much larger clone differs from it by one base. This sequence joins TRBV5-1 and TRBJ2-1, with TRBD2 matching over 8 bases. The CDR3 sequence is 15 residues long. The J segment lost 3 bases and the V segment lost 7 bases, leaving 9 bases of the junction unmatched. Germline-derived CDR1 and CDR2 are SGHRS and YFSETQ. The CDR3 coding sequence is TGCGCCAGCCGCCTTAGCGGGGCTAACTACAATGAGCAGTTCTTC. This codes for CASRLSGANYNEQFF.

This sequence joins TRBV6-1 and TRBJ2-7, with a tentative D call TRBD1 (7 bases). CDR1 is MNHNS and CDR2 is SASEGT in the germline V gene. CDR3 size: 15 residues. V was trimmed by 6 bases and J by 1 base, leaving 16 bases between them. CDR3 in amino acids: CASRPRSGGSYEQYF. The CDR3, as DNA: TGTGCCAGCAGACCCCGTTCAGGGGGGTCCTACGAGCAGTACTTC.

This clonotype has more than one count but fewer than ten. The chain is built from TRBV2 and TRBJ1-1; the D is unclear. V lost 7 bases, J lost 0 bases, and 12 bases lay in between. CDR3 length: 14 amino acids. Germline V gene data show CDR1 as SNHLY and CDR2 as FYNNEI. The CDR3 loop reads CASTMGRVNTEAFF. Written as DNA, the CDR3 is TGTGCCAGCACCATGGGAAGGGTGAACACTGAAGCTTTCTTT.

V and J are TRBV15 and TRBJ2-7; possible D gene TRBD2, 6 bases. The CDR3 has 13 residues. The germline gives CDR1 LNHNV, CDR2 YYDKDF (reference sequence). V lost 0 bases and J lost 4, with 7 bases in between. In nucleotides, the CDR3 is TGTGCCACCAGCAGAGATGGGGGGTACGAGCAGTACTTC. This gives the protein CATSRDGGYEQYF.

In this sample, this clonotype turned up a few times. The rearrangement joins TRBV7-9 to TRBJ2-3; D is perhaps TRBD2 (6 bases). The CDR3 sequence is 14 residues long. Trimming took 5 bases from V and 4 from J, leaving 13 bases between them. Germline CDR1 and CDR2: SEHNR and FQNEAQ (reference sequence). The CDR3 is CASSPLALADTQYF. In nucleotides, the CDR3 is TGTGCCAGCAGCCCCCTAGCGTTGGCAGATACGCAGTATTTT.

CDR3 in amino acids: CASSPFVSNYGYTF. The CDR3 DNA follows: TGCGCCAGCAGCCCGTTTGTCTCTAACTATGGCTACACCTTC. The V call is TRBV4-3, the J call TRBJ1-2; D is undetermined. CDR1 is LGHNA, CDR2 YSLEER, per germline. This CDR3 contains 14 residues. Trimming took 4 bases from V and 0 from J, leaving 9 bases between them.

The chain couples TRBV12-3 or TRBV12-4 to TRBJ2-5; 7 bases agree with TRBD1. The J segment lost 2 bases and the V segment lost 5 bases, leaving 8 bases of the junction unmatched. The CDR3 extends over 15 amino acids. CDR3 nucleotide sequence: TGTGCCAGCAGTACTAGACAGGGTAATCAAGAGACCCAGTACTTC. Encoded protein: CASSTRQGNQETQYF.